The 14 T cell receptor beta chains below come from one sample, sequenced in a study of blood T cells in healthy people across ages. The authors ran a second PCR of 7 to 11 cycles using a sample-barcoded 5' primer and a J-beta primer mix. One entry per CDR3 protein results from TCRdb running MiXCR on the 5' RACE reads. In the table there are 800,000 to 950,000 distinct CDR3 sequences, about 28% of which are singletons. This sample also appeared in a second study, on T cells of mothers and their children.

Sequenced input: blood. The receptors shown here come from a woman aged 40 to 50 in good health.

On this clonotype: Possible read error: a much larger clone is one base away. The rearrangement links TRBV4-3 to TRBJ1-2; a possible D gene is TRBD1 (5 bases). CDR1 LGHNA and CDR2 YSLEER come from the germline V gene. This CDR3 spans 15 amino acids. In DNA, the CDR3 is TGCGCCAGCAGCCGTCAGGGAAGGAGTGACTATGACTACACCTTC. Its translation: CASSRQGRSDYDYTF.

This clonotype was picked up a small number of times. The rearrangement joins TRBV7-2 to TRBJ1-2, with D uncertain. V lost 0 bases, J lost 0 bases, and 14 bases lay in between. The CDR3 runs to 17 residues. Germline CDR1 SGHTA, CDR2 FQGNSA. The CDR3 region has the DNA TGTGCCAGCAGCTTAGCGAATCCGGCCCGAACTAACTATGGCTACACCTTC. Its translation: CASSLANPARTNYGYTF.

This clonotype appeared a few times. The chain links TRBV20-1 to TRBJ2-1; D might be TRBD1 (6 bases). The V and J ends lost 2 bases and 8 bases respectively, with 13 bases between them. Germline assignment: CDR1 DFQATT and CDR2 SNEGSKA (reference sequence). The CDR3 contains 13 residues. The DNA of the CDR3 is TGCAGTGCTAGAATACAGGGATTCTATGAGCAGTTCTTC. It codes for CSARIQGFYEQFF.

For this clonotype: Germline and junction disagree at one end, which may indicate a read error. The CDR3 loop reads CASSFLATGLGDQETQYF. Written as DNA, the CDR3 is TGCGCCAGCAGCTTTCTGGCCACAGGGTTGGGGGACCAGGAGACCCAGTACTTC. This rearrangement joins TRBV5-1 to TRBJ2-5; D might be TRBD1 (6 bases). The germline CDR1 and CDR2 sequences are SGHRS and YFSETQ. This CDR3 contains 18 residues.

As to this clonotype: A much bigger clone sits one base away, suggesting this may be a read error. The chain uses TRBV10-3 and TRBJ1-5; 8 positions match TRBD1. Germline V gene data show CDR1 as ENHRY and CDR2 as SYGVKD. The CDR3 extends over 16 amino acids. In DNA, the CDR3 is TGTGCCATCAGTGACCCAGGGGGCTCTGGCAATCAGCCCCAGCAGTTT. Protein product: CAISDPGGSGNQPQQF.

The chain combines TRBV5-6 with TRBJ2-7; D gene ambiguous. Germline V gives CDR1 SGHDT, CDR2 YYEEEE. The length of the CDR3 is 12 residues. The V and J ends lost 4 bases and 4 bases respectively, with 9 bases between them. The CDR3 region has the DNA TGTGCCAGCAGCATGAGAAGTTACGAGCAGTACTTC. Amino acid sequence: CASSMRSYEQYF.

This clonotype was detected once. The chain uses TRBV20-1 and TRBJ2-1; D remains unclear. V gave up 3 bases and J gave up 5 bases, with 8 bases separating them. Germline CDR1 DFQATT, CDR2 SNEGSKA (reference sequence). The CDR3 totals 12 residues. CDR3 residues: CSASGPNNEQFF. In DNA form, the CDR3 reads TGCAGTGCTAGCGGACCGAACAATGAGCAGTTCTTC.

The sample holds many counts of this clonotype. Just one base apart from a much larger clone, this may be a read error. The chain uses TRBV29-1 and TRBJ2-5; D possibly corresponds to TRBD2 (7 bases). With 5 bases removed from V and 5 bases from J, the gap between germline ends came to 15 bases. The CDR3 extends over 13 amino acids. Per germline, CDR1 SQVTM and CDR2 ANQGSEA. In nucleotides, the CDR3 is TGCAGCGTTAGACGGGGGGCCTCGGAGACCCAGTACTTC. Encoded protein: CSVRRGASETQYF.

This clonotype was recorded many times. The V and J genes are TRBV12-3 or TRBV12-4 and TRBJ2-1; unclear D gene. V was pared by 2 bases and J by 7 bases, with 12 bases between. The CDR3 is 14 residues long. The CDR3 protein is CASSLLRVGNEQFF. The CDR3 DNA is TGTGCCAGCAGTTTATTAAGGGTTGGTAATGAGCAGTTCTTC.

The chain uses TRBV5-1 and TRBJ2-5, with D perhaps matching TRBD2 (6 bases). In germline, CDR1 is SGHRS, CDR2 YFSETQ. Trimming took 5 bases from V and 5 from J, leaving 13 bases between them. CDR3 size: 13 residues. CDR3 protein: CASSWTEGETQYF. In DNA form, the CDR3 reads TGCGCCAGCAGTTGGACGGAGGGGGAGACCCAGTACTTC.

This clonotype was picked up a small number of times. The CDR3 is CSARVRTSGGLAYEQYF. The CDR3 DNA reads as TGCAGTGCTAGAGTTCGGACTAGCGGGGGGCTCGCCTACGAGCAGTACTTC. This chain uses TRBV20-1 with TRBJ2-7; 14 nucleotides agree with TRBD2. Trimming cost V 1 base and J 2 bases; bases outside gene matches: 7. Germline lookup yields CDR1 DFQATT and CDR2 SNEGSKA (reference sequence). The CDR3 consists of 17 residues.

This clonotype came up a few times. The V and J genes are TRBV5-5 and TRBJ1-2, with D hard to call. V was shortened by 0 bases and J by 3 bases, with 12 bases between the two germline ends. The CDR3 runs 15 residues. Looked up from germline, CDR1 is SGHKS and CDR2 is YYEKEE (reference sequence). In nucleotides, the CDR3 is TGTGCCAGCAGCTTGGGACGGGTGGCGGACTATGGCTACACCTTC. Residues: CASSLGRVADYGYTF. Drawing the rest from reference TRBV5-5 and TRBJ1-2, the complete variable domain is DAGVTQSPTHLIKTRGQQVTLRCSPISGHKSVSWYQQVLGQGPQFIFQYYEKEERGRGNFPDRFSARQFPNYSSELNVNALLLGDSALYLCASSLGRVADYGYTFGSGTRLTVV.

The chain is built from TRBV20-1 and TRBJ1-1; TRBD1 aligns across 9 bases. The CDR3 covers 16 residues. Germline V lookup: CDR1 DFQATT, CDR2 SNEGSKA (reference sequence). Losses at the gene ends were 3 bases for V and 1 base for J; bases not matched to a gene: 9. CDR3 loop: CSARGGTGRRNTEAFF. The CDR3 DNA reads as TGCAGTGCTAGGGGGGGGACAGGGCGGAGGAACACTGAAGCTTTCTTT.

The V gene is TRBV14, the J gene TRBJ1-2; D gene uncertain. Germline CDR1 and CDR2: SGHDN and FVKESK. V was cut by 0 bases and J by 4 bases, with 18 bases left in between. The length of the CDR3 is 17 residues. CDR3 loop: CASSQDPGPFSLYGYTF. The CDR3 region has the DNA TGTGCCAGCAGCCAAGATCCTGGACCGTTCTCCCTCTATGGCTACACCTTC.